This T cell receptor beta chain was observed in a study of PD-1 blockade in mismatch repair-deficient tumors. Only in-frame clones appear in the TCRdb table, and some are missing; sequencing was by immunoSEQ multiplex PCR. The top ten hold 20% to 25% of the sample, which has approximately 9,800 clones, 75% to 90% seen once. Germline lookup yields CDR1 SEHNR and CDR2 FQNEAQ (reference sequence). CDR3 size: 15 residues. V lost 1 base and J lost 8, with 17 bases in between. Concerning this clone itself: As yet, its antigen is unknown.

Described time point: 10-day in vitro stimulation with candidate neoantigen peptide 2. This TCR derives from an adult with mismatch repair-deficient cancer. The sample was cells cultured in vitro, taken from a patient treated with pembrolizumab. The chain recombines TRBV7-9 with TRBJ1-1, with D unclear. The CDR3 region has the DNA TGTGCCAGCAGCTTAGTTGCACAGAGTCTTTCCGAAGCTTTCTTT. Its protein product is CASSLVAQSLSEAFF.